This T cell receptor (beta chain) was sequenced in a study of T-cell reconstitution after alpha-beta-depleted transplantation in children. Unique molecular identifiers were incorporated during preparation of the TCRbeta library. MiXCR was run by TCRdb on the PCR reads, yielding one entry per CDR3 protein. The table lists about 980,000 distinct CDR3 sequences, roughly 29% of them singletons. This CDR3 is 15 amino acids long. The V end lost 0 bases, the J end lost 4 bases, and 13 bases lay between the germline ends. Per the germline V gene, CDR1 is LNHNV and CDR2 is YYDKDF (reference sequence). This clonotype was counted a single time.

Material: PBMCs, mostly from graft donor cells, obtained 360 days after TCRalphabeta/CD19-depleted stem cell transplant. This sequence joins TRBV15 and TRBJ2-7; no clear D. This receptor was taken from a boy in the first two years of life who had a stem cell transplant for SCID, so the T cells may come from the graft donor. CDR3 coding DNA: TGTGCCACCAGCAGAGATGGCAATAGGGTTTACGAGCAGTACTTC. It yields the protein CATSRDGNRVYEQYF.